This T cell receptor beta chain was found in a study of blood T cell repertoires in COVID-19. Whole-study context: Both acute and convalescent COVID-19 samples were obtained from the United States, Italy and Spain. From T cells, B-cell-depleted T cells, or PBMCs came the material, which was cDNA or gDNA.

Per the germline V gene, CDR1 is MNHNY and CDR2 is SVGAGI (reference sequence). Deletions cut 4 bases from V and 8 bases from J, with 18 bases between. This CDR3 contains 15 residues. Per the original methods: Amplified reference gene primers provided the basis for estimating nucleated cell counts. TCRdb keeps only in-frame clones here, not all; method: immunoSEQ multiplex PCR. V and J calls and clone size are given by that table; D and trimming were obtained from the DNA. The sample records some 180,000 clones, about 80% being singletons. This chain joins TRBV6-6 and TRBJ2-1; D might be TRBD2 (5 bases). The receptor was isolated from a woman aged 45-65 years with active or convalescent COVID-19. The specimen sequenced was peripheral blood. CDR3 in DNA: TGTGCCAGCAGTTTCGACTCCCGTGCGGGTTATGAGCAGTTCTTC. It encodes CASSFDSRAGYEQFF.